Given below is one T cell receptor (beta chain) in context. The authors reverse transcribed roughly 0.5 to 1 ug RNA with random hexamers. It was immunoSEQ multiplex PCR that amplified TCR beta CDR3 across 54 Vbeta and 13 Jbeta. TCRdb used MiXCR to reprocess the immunoSEQ multiplex PCR reads, holding one entry per CDR3 protein. The sample yields 120,000 or so distinct CDR3 sequences, 90% to 95% seen once. The data stem from a study of CD8 T cells in Susac syndrome. From blood CD8+ and CD4+ T cells, the TCR beta chain was sequenced. Negative isolation was applied to CD8+ and CD4+ T cells, and FACS enrichment was applied to TEMRA cells. The germline CDR1 and CDR2 sequences are MNHEY and SMNVEV (reference sequence). The CDR3 spans 13 residues. V lost 7 bases to trimming and J lost 5 bases; unmatched junction nucleotides: 6.

This sequence joins TRBV27 and TRBJ2-3, with 7 bases that match TRBD1. The source is a human donor in good health. Sequencing was done on a sample of CD4+ T cells from PBMCs. Here the CDR3 reads CASNRGGQDTQYF. For the CDR3, the DNA is TGTGCCAGCAACAGGGGTGGCCAAGATACGCAGTATTTT.